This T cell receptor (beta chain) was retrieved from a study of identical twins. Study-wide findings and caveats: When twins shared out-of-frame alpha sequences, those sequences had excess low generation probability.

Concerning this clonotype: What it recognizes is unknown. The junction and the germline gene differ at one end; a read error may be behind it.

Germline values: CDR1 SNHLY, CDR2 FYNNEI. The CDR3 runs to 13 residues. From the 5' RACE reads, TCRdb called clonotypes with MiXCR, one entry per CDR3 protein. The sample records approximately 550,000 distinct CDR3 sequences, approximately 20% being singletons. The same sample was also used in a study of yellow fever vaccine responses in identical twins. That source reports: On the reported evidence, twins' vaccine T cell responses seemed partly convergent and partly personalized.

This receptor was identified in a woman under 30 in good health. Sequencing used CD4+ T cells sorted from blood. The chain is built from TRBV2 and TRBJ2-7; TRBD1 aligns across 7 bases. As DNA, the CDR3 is TGTGCCAGCACTGAAGGGGGCCACTACGAGCAGTACTTC. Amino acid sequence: CASTEGGHYEQYF.